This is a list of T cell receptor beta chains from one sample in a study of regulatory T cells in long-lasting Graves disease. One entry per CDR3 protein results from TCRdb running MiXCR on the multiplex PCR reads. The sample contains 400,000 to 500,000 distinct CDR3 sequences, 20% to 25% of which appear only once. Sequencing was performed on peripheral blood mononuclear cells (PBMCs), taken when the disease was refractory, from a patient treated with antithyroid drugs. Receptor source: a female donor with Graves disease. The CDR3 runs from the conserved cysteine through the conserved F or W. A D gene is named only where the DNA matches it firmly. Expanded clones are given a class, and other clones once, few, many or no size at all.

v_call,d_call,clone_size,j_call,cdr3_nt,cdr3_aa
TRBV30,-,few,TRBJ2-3,TGTGCCTGGGAGGGGCAGCGCTTCACAGATACGCAGTATTTT,CAWEGQRFTDTQYF
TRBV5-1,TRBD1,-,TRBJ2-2,TGCGCCAGCAAACCGGGACAGGAGAACACCGGGGAGCTGTTTTTT,CASKPGQENTGELFF
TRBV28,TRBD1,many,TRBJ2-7,TGTGCCAGCAGTCCTCGGACAGGGGGCTACGAGCAGTACTTC,CASSPRTGGYEQYF
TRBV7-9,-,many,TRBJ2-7,TGTGCCAGCAGCTTAGCGGAAGGGAGATCCTACGAGCAGTACTTC,CASSLAEGRSYEQYF
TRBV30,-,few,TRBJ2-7,TGTGCCTGGAGTGAGGGTACCTACTACGAGCAGTACTTC,CAWSEGTYYEQYF
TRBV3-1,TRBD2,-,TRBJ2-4,TGTGCCAGCAGCCAAGATTCTACTAGCGCGAACATTCAGTACTTC,CASSQDSTSANIQYF
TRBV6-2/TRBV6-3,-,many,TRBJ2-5,TGTGCCAGCAGTGAATGGGAGGAGGGGGTGATTGAAGAGACCCAGTACTTC,CASSEWEEGVIEETQYF
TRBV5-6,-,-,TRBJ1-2,TGTGCCAGCAGCACAATCGATGGCTACACCTTC,CASSTIDGYTF
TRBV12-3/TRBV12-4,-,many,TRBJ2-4,TGTGCCAGCAGTAGGGCGGGGGCCAAAAACATTCAGTACTTC,CASSRAGAKNIQYF
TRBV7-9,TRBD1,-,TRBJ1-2,TGTGCCAGCAGCTTAGCGCAAGGGACAGGCCCGAGGGGCTACACCTTC,CASSLAQGTGPRGYTF
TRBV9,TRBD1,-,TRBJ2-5,TGTGCCAGCAGCGCGACGCGGACAGGGGGCTTACAAGAGACCCAGTACTTC,CASSATRTGGLQETQYF
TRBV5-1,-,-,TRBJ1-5,TGCGCCAGCAGCCTCGGCTGGGGGGGTGGCGATCAGCCCCAGCATTTT,CASSLGWGGGDQPQHF
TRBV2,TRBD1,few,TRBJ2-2,TGTGCCAGCAGTGAACACTTCCTGGGACAGTCGAACACCGGGGAGCTGTTTTTT,CASSEHFLGQSNTGELFF
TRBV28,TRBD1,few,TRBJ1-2,TGTGCCAGCAGCCACGGACAGGGATTGCGGGGCTACACCTTC,CASSHGQGLRGYTF
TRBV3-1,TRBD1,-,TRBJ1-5,TGTGCCAGCAGCCCAAAAGGATTGACAGGGGCCGATCAGCCCCAGCATTTT,CASSPKGLTGADQPQHF
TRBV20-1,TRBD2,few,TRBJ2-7,TGCAGTGCTAGAGGCCTCCTAGCGGGGGGGACCTACGAGCAGTACTTC,CSARGLLAGGTYEQYF
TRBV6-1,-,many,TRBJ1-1,TGTGCCAGCATCCCAGGGCGGGGAGTCACTGAAGCTTTCTTT,CASIPGRGVTEAFF
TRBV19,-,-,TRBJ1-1,TGTGCCAGTAAGGGCCAGAATGCTTTCTTT,CASKGQNAFF
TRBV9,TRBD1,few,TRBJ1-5,TGTGCCAGCAGCCCAACGGGACAGACCAGCAATCAGCCCCAGCATTTT,CASSPTGQTSNQPQHF
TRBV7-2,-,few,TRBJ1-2,TGTGCCAGCAGCCAAAATAGGGGGGGGCACTATGGCTACACCTTC,CASSQNRGGHYGYTF
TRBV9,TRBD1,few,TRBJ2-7,TGTGCCAGCAGTCAGATTGGACAGGGTGGTGCCGAGCAGTACTTC,CASSQIGQGGAEQYF
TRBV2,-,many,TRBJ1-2,TGTGCCAGCAGTGAACGCAGGGCCGATAACTATGGCTACACCTTC,CASSERRADNYGYTF
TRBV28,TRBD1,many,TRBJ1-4,TGTGCCAGCAGCCCACTGGGTAGGGGACAGAAAATTAATGAAAAACTGTTTTTT,CASSPLGRGQKINEKLFF
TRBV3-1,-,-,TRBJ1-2,TGTGCCAGCAGCCAGTGGGGAGAAGACTATGGCTACACCTTC,CASSQWGEDYGYTF
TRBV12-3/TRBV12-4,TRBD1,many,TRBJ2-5,TGTGCCAGCAGTTTAGCCGGACAGGGACTCCAAGAGACCCAGTACTTC,CASSLAGQGLQETQYF
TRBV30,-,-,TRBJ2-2,TGTGCCTGGAATGCTGGCACCGGGGAGCTGTTTTTT,CAWNAGTGELFF
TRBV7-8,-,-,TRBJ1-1,TGTGCCAGCAGCTTAGCGACCCTGACGGGGAACACTGAAGCTTTCTTT,CASSLATLTGNTEAFF
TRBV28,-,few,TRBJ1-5,TGTGCCAGCAGCCAAGATGTTTCCTCGGAGCCCCAGCATTTT,CASSQDVSSEPQHF
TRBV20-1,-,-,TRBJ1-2,TGCAGTGCTAGGGACCTTAACGACAGGACTGGCTACACCTTC,CSARDLNDRTGYTF
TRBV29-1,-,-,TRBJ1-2,TGCAGCGTTGAAGATGACAGACCCTATGGCTACACCTTC,CSVEDDRPYGYTF
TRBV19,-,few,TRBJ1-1,TGTGCCAGTCAAGACGGGCAGATGAACACTGAAGCTTTCTTT,CASQDGQMNTEAFF
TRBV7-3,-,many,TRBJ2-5,TGTGCCAGCAGTCTCACTCAGGGGGAGACCCAGTACTTC,CASSLTQGETQYF
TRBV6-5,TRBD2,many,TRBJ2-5,TGTGCCAGCAGTTCGCTAGCGGGCCAAGAGACCCAGTACTTC,CASSSLAGQETQYF
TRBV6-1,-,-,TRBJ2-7,TGTGCCAGCAGTGAAATCGGCATTTCCGAGCAGTACTTC,CASSEIGISEQYF
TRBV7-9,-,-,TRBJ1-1,TGTGCCAGCAGCTTGGACGGGCAGCTGAACACTGAAGCTTTCTTT,CASSLDGQLNTEAFF
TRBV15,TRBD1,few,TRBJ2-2,TGTGCCACCAGCAGAGACCGGGACAGGGGGGCCGGGGAGCTGTTTTTT,CATSRDRDRGAGELFF
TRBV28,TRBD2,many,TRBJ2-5,TGTGCCAGCAGTTTGAGCGGTCTAGCGGGAAAAGAGACCCAGTACTTC,CASSLSGLAGKETQYF
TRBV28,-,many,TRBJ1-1,TGTGCCAGCGTTATGATAGGGCGGGAAGCTTTCTTT,CASVMIGREAFF
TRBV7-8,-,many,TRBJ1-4,TGTGCCAGCAGATCAAGCTGGAGTTTTCGAGAAAAACTGTTTTTT,CASRSSWSFREKLFF
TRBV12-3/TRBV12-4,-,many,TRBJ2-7,TGTGCCAGCAGCTGGACAGCCTACGAGCAGTACTTC,CASSWTAYEQYF
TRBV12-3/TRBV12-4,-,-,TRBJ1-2,TGTGCCAGCAGTCCTCCCAGGGGAATCGATGGCTACACCTTC,CASSPPRGIDGYTF
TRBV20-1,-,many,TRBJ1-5,TGCAGTGCTAGAGTGGGGGGCAATCAGCCCCAGCATTTT,CSARVGGNQPQHF
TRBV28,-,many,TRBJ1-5,TGTGCCAGCAGTTTATATGGCGGGAGCAATCAGCCCCAGCATTTT,CASSLYGGSNQPQHF
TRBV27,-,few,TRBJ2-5,TGTGCCAGCATGCGGGCGAATCAAGAGACCCAGTACTTC,CASMRANQETQYF
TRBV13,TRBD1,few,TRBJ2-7,TGTGCCAGCAGCCAAGGGGGGGGGACAGGGTTATCCTACGAGCAGTACTTC,CASSQGGGTGLSYEQYF
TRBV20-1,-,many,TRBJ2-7,TGCAGTTCATTACAGGGTGCCTCCTACGAGCAGTACTTC,CSSLQGASYEQYF
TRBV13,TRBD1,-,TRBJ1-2,TGTGCCAGCAGCAACCGGGACAGGGGGCTCCACTATGGCTACACCTTC,CASSNRDRGLHYGYTF
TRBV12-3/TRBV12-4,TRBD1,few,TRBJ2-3,TGTGCCAGCAGTCTTCACCGGGACAGTGCCACAGATACGCAGTATTTT,CASSLHRDSATDTQYF
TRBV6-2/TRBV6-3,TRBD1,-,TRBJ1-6,TGTGCCAGCAGACTCGGGACAGGGGTAAATTCACCCCTCCACTTT,CASRLGTGVNSPLHF
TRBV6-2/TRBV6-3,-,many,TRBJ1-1,TGTGCCAGCAGTTACTCGAAAGAGGACGCGTTGAACACTGAAGCTTTCTTT,CASSYSKEDALNTEAFF
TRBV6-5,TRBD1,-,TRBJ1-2,TGTGCCAGCAGTTACATCCCAGGGGGCGAGACCTATGGCTACACCTTC,CASSYIPGGETYGYTF
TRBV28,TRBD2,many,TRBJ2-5,TGTGCCAGCAGTAGGCTAGCGGACGCCGAGACCCAGTACTTC,CASSRLADAETQYF
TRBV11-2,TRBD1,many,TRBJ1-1,TGTGCCAGCAGCTTTGTTCAGGGGGACACTGAAGCTTTCTTT,CASSFVQGDTEAFF
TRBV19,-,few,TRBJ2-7,TGTGCCAGTAGTATCGGCGGGATAGCCTACGAGCAGTACTTC,CASSIGGIAYEQYF
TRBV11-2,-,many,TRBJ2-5,TGTGCCAGCAGCCAAACAAGTTCTGCCGGGTTTACAGAGACCCAGTACTTC,CASSQTSSAGFTETQYF
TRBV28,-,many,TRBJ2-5,TGTGCCAGCACCCCTTTTAGGCAAGAGACCCAGTACTTC,CASTPFRQETQYF
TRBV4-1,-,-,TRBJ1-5,TGCGCCAGCAGCCAAGAGGTCGCCTGGGGAGTCAATCAGCCCCAGCATTTT,CASSQEVAWGVNQPQHF